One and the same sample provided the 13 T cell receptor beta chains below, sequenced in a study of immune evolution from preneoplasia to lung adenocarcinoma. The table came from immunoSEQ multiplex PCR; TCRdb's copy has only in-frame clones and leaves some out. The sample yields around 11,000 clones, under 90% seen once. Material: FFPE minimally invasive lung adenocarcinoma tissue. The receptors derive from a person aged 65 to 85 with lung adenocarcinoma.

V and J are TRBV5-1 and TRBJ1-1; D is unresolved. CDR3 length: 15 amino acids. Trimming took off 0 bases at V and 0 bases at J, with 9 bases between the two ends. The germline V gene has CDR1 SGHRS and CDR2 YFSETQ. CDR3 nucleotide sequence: TGCGCCAGCAGCTTGGATGGCAGCATGAACACTGAAGCTTTCTTT. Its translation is CASSLDGSMNTEAFF.

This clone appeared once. Here the CDR3 DNA reads TGTGCCAGCAGCCCAATCGGGGGCAGATATGAGCAGTTCTTC. Translated, it gives CASSPIGGRYEQFF. The chain employs TRBV7-3 and TRBJ2-1; D may be TRBD1 or TRBD2 (6 bases each). The germline gives CDR1 SGHTA, CDR2 FQGTGA. The CDR3 runs to 14 residues. Trimming stripped 5 bases from V and 8 bases from J, with 16 bases between.

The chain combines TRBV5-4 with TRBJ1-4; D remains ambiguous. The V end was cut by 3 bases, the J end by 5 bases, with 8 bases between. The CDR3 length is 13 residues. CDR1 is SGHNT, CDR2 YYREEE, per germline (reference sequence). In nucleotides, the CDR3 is TGTGCCAGCAGCTCGCGCCCCAATGAAAAACTGTTTTTT. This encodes CASSSRPNEKLFF.

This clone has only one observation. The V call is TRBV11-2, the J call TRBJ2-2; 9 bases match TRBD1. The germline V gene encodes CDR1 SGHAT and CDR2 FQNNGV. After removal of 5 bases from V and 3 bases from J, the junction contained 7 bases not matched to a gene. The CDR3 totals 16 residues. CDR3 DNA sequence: TGTGCCAGCAGCAAACTGGGACAGGGTGACACCGGGGAGCTGTTTTTT. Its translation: CASSKLGQGDTGELFF.

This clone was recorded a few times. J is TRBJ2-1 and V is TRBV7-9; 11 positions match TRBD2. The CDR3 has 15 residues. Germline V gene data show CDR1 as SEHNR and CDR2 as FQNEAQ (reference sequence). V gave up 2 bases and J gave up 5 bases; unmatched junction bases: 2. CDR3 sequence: CASSLLAGGNNEQFF. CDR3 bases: TGTGCCAGCAGCTTACTAGCGGGAGGAAACAATGAGCAGTTCTTC.

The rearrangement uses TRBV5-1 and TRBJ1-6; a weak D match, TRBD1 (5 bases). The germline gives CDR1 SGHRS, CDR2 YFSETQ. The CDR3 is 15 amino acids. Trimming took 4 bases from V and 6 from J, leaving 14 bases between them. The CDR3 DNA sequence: TGCGCCAGCAGCCCCGCCGGGACGCTTAATTCACCCCTCCACTTT. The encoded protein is CASSPAGTLNSPLHF.

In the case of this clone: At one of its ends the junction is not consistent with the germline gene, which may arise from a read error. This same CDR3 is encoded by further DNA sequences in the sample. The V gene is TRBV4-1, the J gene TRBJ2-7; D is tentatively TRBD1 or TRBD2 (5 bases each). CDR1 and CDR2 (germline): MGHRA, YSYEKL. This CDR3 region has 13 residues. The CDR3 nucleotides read TGCGCCAGTAGCCGGGACGGAGCCTACGAGCAGTACTTC. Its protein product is CASSRDGAYEQYF.

The CDR3 DNA sequence: TGCGCCAGCAGCTTGGGGACAGGGTTTTTTGAGCAGTACTTC. Encoded protein: CASSLGTGFFEQYF. V usage is TRBV5-1 and J usage is TRBJ2-7, with 8 positions matching TRBD1. Germline assignment: CDR1 SGHRS and CDR2 YFSETQ. There are 14 residues in the CDR3. V lost 0 bases and J lost 7; bases outside the gene matches: 6.

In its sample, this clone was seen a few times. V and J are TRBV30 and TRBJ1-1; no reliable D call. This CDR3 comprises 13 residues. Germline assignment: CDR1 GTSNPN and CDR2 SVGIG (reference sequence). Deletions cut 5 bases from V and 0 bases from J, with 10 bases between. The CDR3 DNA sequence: TGTGCCTGGGTGGGAACCATGAACACTGAAGCTTTCTTT. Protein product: CAWVGTMNTEAFF. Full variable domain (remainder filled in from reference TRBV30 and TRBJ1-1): SQTIHQWPATLVQPVGSPLSLECTVEGTSNPNLYWYRQAAGRGLQLLFYSVGIGQISSEVPQNLSASRPQDRQFILSSKKLLLSDSGFYLCAWVGTMNTEAFFGQGTRLTVV.

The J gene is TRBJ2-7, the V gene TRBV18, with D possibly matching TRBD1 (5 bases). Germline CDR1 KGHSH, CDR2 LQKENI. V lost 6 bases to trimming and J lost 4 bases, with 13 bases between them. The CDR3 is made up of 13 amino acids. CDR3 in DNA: TGTGCCAGCTCCCACGGACAAAATTACGAGCAGTACTTC. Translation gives CASSHGQNYEQYF.

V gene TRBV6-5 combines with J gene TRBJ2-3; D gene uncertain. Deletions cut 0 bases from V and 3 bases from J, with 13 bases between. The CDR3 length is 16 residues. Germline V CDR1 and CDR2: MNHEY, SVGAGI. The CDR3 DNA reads TGTGCCAGCAGTTACTCGACCCCCCCAGGAACAGATACGCAGTATTTT. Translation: CASSYSTPPGTDTQYF.

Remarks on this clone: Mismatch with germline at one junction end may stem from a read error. CDR3 residues: CASSYSSPRDTQYF. CDR3 bases: TGTGCTAGCAGTTACTCGTCCCCGCGGGATACGCAGTATTTT. This chain links TRBV6-6 with TRBJ2-3; no firm D call. Germline V gene data show CDR1 as MNHNY and CDR2 as SVGAGI (reference sequence). The CDR3 spans 14 residues.

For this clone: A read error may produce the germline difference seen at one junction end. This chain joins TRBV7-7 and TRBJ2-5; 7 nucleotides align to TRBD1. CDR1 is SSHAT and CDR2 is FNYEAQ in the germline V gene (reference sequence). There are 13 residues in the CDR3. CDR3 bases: TGTGCTAGCAGCTTAGGGGGCCAAGGGACCCAGTACTTC. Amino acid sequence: CASSLGGQGTQYF.